This record covers a single T cell receptor beta chain. The record originates from a study of control samples from healthy donors and cancer patients. The data were produced by immunoSEQ multiplex PCR, yet TCRdb's version contains in-frame clones alone and is incomplete. This sample has 140,000 to 150,000 clones, with approximately 94% found just once. CDR1 is LNHDA and CDR2 is SQIVND in the germline V gene (reference sequence). The CDR3 runs 15 residues. V dropped 1 base and J dropped 7 bases, with 14 bases sitting between them. Sample: blood. The chain combines TRBV19 with TRBJ1-5; a possible D gene is TRBD1 (5 bases). This TCR came from a man between 18 and 29 years old in good health. CDR3 nucleotides: TGTGCCAGTAGTATAGGTGGAGCAGGGCCGCAGCCCCAGCATTTT. Its protein is CASSIGGAGPQPQHF.